This T cell receptor (beta chain) originates from a study of blood T cell repertoires in COVID-19. Study-level background: The samples span acute and convalescent COVID-19 from the United States, Italy and Spain. In each case, the material was cDNA or gDNA derived from T cells, B-cell-depleted T cells, or PBMCs.

Either two negative PCRs, clearance, or symptom resolution qualified Cohort 3 donors as recovered. In the original analysis: Amplification of reference gene primers provided the estimated nucleated cell counts. Assay used: immunoSEQ multiplex PCR; TCRdb lists only in-frame clones, some missing. The V and J calls and clone size were taken over from that table, and D and trimming were inferred from the DNA. The table lists some 180,000 clones, 85% to 90% of them singletons. The CDR3 totals 15 residues. Germline values: CDR1 LNHNV, CDR2 YYDKDF (reference sequence). V lost 11 bases and J lost 4; bases outside the gene matches: 12.

The origin of this receptor is a man aged 35-49 years who had recovered from COVID-19. The chain joins TRBV15 to TRBJ1-5; 9 positions agree with TRBD1. Sequenced sample: PBMCs or T cells enriched from blood (not recorded which). CDR3 in amino acids: CAQERDRVGNQPQHF. The CDR3 DNA follows: TGTGCCCAAGAAAGGGACAGGGTAGGGAATCAGCCCCAGCATTTT.